Sequencing of this TCR beta chain was carried out in a study of post-analysis software for immune sequencing data. cDNA libraries for TCR beta contained unique molecular identifiers. MiXCR was run by TCRdb on the PCR reads, yielding one entry per CDR3 protein. The sample lists approximately 460,000 distinct CDR3 sequences, over 35% occurring once. General observations from the study: Comparison of patients with controls showed five TRBV segments more frequent in patients, TRBV5-6, TRBV5-1 and TRBV20-1 among them.

A remark on this clonotype: Its antigen is undetermined.

The CDR3 sequence is 15 residues long. Germline CDR1 is MGHRA and CDR2 is YSYEKL. V lost 5 bases and J lost 9; bases outside the gene matches: 7. Sequences were obtained from blood. This TCR was recovered from a girl between 5 and 17 years old with multiple sclerosis. The chain links TRBV4-1 to TRBJ1-6; 10 bases align to TRBD1. CDR3 sequence: CASSKTGGAGSPLHF. The CDR3 coding sequence is TGCGCCAGCAGCAAGACAGGGGGCGCAGGTTCACCCCTCCACTTT.